The sequence of this T cell receptor beta chain was determined in a study of blood T cells in healthy people across ages. Findings of the study overall: Naive CD4+ cells and diversity were both higher in long-lived donors than in aged donors.

The trim removed 4 bases at V and 4 bases at J, leaving 7 bases unmatched. The CDR3 has 16 amino acids. Germline V CDR1 and CDR2: SGHRS, YFSETQ. A second about 6 to 12 cycle PCR used barcoded and J-beta primers. TCRdb redid the calling of the 5' RACE reads with MiXCR, one entry per CDR3 protein. The repertoire holds more than 800,000 distinct CDR3 sequences, with about 28% as singletons. Donors were systemically healthy Caucasian individuals from Russia aged about 6 to 90 years. No fewer than 7 million PBMCs went into each sample. This clonotype was seen at least ten times. Antigen specificity is unknown.

The source is a woman aged 80 or over in good health. V usage is TRBV5-1 and J usage is TRBJ2-1, with 11 bases identical to TRBD1. The sample was blood. The CDR3: CASSRRTGGSYNEQFF. CDR3 sequence (DNA): TGCGCCAGCAGCAGACGGACAGGGGGCTCGTACAATGAGCAGTTCTTC.